The T cell receptor (beta chain) described here comes from a study of blood T cell repertoires in COVID-19. Study summary: Italy, Spain and the United States were the sources of the convalescent and acute COVID-19 samples. T cells, B-cell-depleted T cells, or PBMCs supplied cDNA or gDNA.

Per the authors' pipeline: Nucleated cell counts were estimated from reference gene primer amplification. Using immunoSEQ multiplex PCR, the repertoire was profiled, and TCRdb retains in-frame clones only, with some absent. V and J calls and clone size are given by that table; D and trimming were obtained from the DNA. This table holds approximately 260,000 clones, about nine tenths found once. Enrolled through a virtual design, the participants were between 18 and 89 years of age and came from some 26 US areas. This TCR came from a woman in her fifties or sixties who had recovered from COVID-19. The material sequenced was PBMCs or T cells enriched from blood (not recorded which).

The CDR3 reads CSAQGGSQSYEQYF. The CDR3 bases are TGCAGCGCCCAAGGAGGTAGCCAGTCCTACGAGCAGTACTTC. The rearrangement joins TRBV29-1 to TRBJ2-7; tentatively, D is TRBD2 (5 bases). CDR1 and CDR2 (germline): SQVTM, ANQGSEA. This CDR3 has 14 amino acids. Between the trimmed V and J ends, which lost 7 bases and 1 base, there was a span of 17 bases.